These 22 T cell receptor beta chains originate from one sample sequenced in a study of T cell responses to AZD1222 COVID-19 vaccine. Using immunoSEQ multiplex PCR, the repertoire was profiled, and TCRdb retains in-frame clones only, with some absent. The sample includes about 110,000 clones, around nine tenths seen only once; the top ten take about 1.2%. The sample here was peripheral blood, taken on day 0 of AZD1222 vaccination. These receptors all come from an adult in good health.

The V and J genes are TRBV6-1 and TRBJ2-7; D not certain. The CDR3 loop spans 18 amino acids. In germline, CDR1 is MNHNS, CDR2 SASEGT. Trimming took off 0 bases at V and 3 bases at J, with 21 bases between the two ends. The CDR3 is CASSEAGIYITTIYEQYF. The CDR3 DNA reads TGTGCCAGCAGTGAAGCCGGAATCTACATCACCACCATCTACGAGCAGTACTTC.

The CDR3 loop is CASSLGKGAEAFF. The CDR3 nucleotides are TGTGCCAGCAGCTTAGGGAAGGGCGCTGAAGCTTTCTTT. The gene calls are TRBV7-7 and TRBJ1-1; D is unresolved. V was cut by 1 base and J by 6 bases, with 9 bases left in between. Germline V gives CDR1 SSHAT, CDR2 FNYEAQ (reference sequence). The CDR3 extends over 13 amino acids.

The sample holds a few counts of this clone. This rearrangement joins TRBV29-1 to TRBJ1-4; D gene unclear. Trimming took 4 bases from V and 8 from J, leaving 14 bases between them. This CDR3 is 13 amino acids long. Looked up from germline, CDR1 is SQVTM and CDR2 is ANQGSEA. This chain's CDR3 is CSVAWGSAEKLFF. CDR3 DNA: TGCAGCGTTGCTTGGGGTAGCGCGGAAAAACTGTTTTTT.

The chain has TRBV18 and TRBJ2-2; 8 bases agree with TRBD2. V lost 6 bases to trimming and J lost 4 bases; unmatched junction nucleotides: 10. Germline CDR1 and CDR2: KGHSH and LQKENI. CDR3 length equals 16 residues. For the CDR3, the DNA is TGTGCCAGCTCCCCATCGGCGGGGGGACCCACCGGGGAGCTGTTTTTT. It yields the protein CASSPSAGGPTGELFF.

This clone was observed a few times. The V and J genes are TRBV5-4 and TRBJ2-1; 16 bases agree with TRBD2. The CDR3 runs to 18 residues. CDR1 and CDR2 from the germline V gene are SGHNT and YYREEE (reference sequence). Losses at the gene ends were 2 bases for V and 3 bases for J; bases not matched to a gene: 5. CDR3 DNA sequence: TGTGCCAGCAGCTTAGGGACTAGCGGGGGGGGTGGCTACAATGAGCAGTTCTTC. Its translation is CASSLGTSGGGGYNEQFF.

This chain links TRBV4-1 with TRBJ1-2; D is uncertain. The CDR3 spans 15 residues. Trimming removed 4 bases from V and 4 bases from J, with 16 bases in between. The germline gives CDR1 MGHRA, CDR2 YSYEKL. The CDR3 DNA reads TGCGCCAGCAGCCCGTCGGCACCCCCTACCTATGGCTACACCTTC. It codes for CASSPSAPPTYGYTF.

CDR3 in amino acids: CASSQDPRREGFAEAFF. The CDR3 DNA is TGTGCCAGCAGCCAAGACCCCCGAAGAGAAGGGTTTGCTGAAGCTTTCTTT. The rearrangement uses TRBV3-1 (or the pseudogene TRBV3-2) and TRBJ1-1, with D unclear. The germline V and J ends were trimmed by 0 bases and 6 bases, with 20 bases remaining between them. Germline V gene sequence: CDR1 LGHDT, CDR2 YNNKEL (reference sequence). The CDR3 extends over 17 amino acids.

V usage is TRBV10-3 and J usage is TRBJ2-1, with 7 bases matching TRBD2. The length of the CDR3 is 14 residues. The V gene end was trimmed by 6 bases and the J gene end by 0 bases; junction bases not matched to a gene: 2. Germline V gives CDR1 ENHRY, CDR2 SYGVKD. The CDR3 bases are TGTGCCATCAGGCGGGGGAGCTCCTACAATGAGCAGTTCTTC. Its translation: CAIRRGSSYNEQFF.

This chain uses TRBV7-9 with TRBJ2-1; D is unresolved. Trimming took 5 bases from V and 5 from J, leaving 13 bases between them. The germline gives CDR1 SEHNR, CDR2 FQNEAQ (reference sequence). CDR3 length: 14 amino acids. Here the CDR3 reads CASSVRREDNEQFF. For the CDR3, the DNA is TGTGCCAGCAGCGTACGCCGCGAGGACAATGAGCAGTTCTTC.

This clone was found a few times. The V and J genes are TRBV10-2 and TRBJ1-1; possible D gene TRBD1, 6 bases. CDR3 length equals 15 residues. V shed 0 bases and J shed 3 bases, with 11 bases lying between them. The germline gives CDR1 WSHSY, CDR2 SAAADI. CDR3 coding DNA: TGCGCCAGCAGTGAGTCTGAAACAGGGTACACTGAAGCTTTCTTT. It encodes CASSESETGYTEAFF.

The gene calls are TRBV5-1 and TRBJ1-1; D gene ambiguous. The CDR3 is made up of 15 amino acids. V lost 2 bases to trimming and J lost 5 bases, with 16 bases between them. Germline loops: CDR1 SGHRS, CDR2 YFSETQ. CDR3 DNA sequence: TGCGCCAGCAGCTTAGTAGGTGGGCGTCGAACTGAAGCTTTCTTT. This translates into CASSLVGGRRTEAFF.

The chain employs TRBV5-4 and TRBJ2-2; TRBD2 matches 11 bases. The CDR3 is 15 residues long. Unmatched junction bases numbered 4, after V lost 4 bases and J lost 5 bases. The germline V gene has CDR1 SGHNT and CDR2 YYREEE (reference sequence). As DNA, the CDR3 is TGTGCCAGCAGCCCCACTAGCGGGGGAACCGGGGAGCTGTTTTTT. This sequence encodes CASSPTSGGTGELFF. Drawing the rest from reference TRBV5-4 and TRBJ2-2, the complete variable domain is ETGVTQSPTHLIKTRGQQVTLRCSSQSGHNTVSWYQQALGQGPQFIFQYYREEENGRGNFPPRFSGLQFPNYSSELNVNALELDDSALYLCASSPTSGGTGELFFGEGSRLTVL.

The chain employs TRBV6-6 and TRBJ1-3; D remains ambiguous. V lost 8 bases to trimming and J lost 4 bases, with 12 bases between them. The CDR3 covers 13 residues. Germline CDR1 and CDR2: MNHNY and SVGAGI (reference sequence). CDR3 in amino acids: CASVAMEGNTIYF. As DNA, the CDR3 is TGTGCCAGCGTGGCGATGGAGGGAAACACCATATATTTT.

The V call is TRBV28, the J call TRBJ1-5; D is uncertain. CDR1 is MDHEN, CDR2 SYDVKM, per germline. CDR3 length: 11 residues. With 6 bases removed from V and 7 bases from J, the gap between germline ends came to 7 bases. DNA for the CDR3: TGTGCCAGCAGCCGGTTCCAGCCCCAGCATTTT. Encoded protein: CASSRFQPQHF.

The rearrangement links TRBV23-1 to TRBJ2-2; no definite D call. TRBV23-1 is an open reading frame whose function is uncertain. Between the trimmed V and J ends, which lost 7 bases and 7 bases, there was a span of 16 bases. This CDR3 has 14 residues. The CDR3: CASTRGGGIGELFF. The CDR3 bases are TGCGCCAGCACCAGAGGCGGCGGCATCGGGGAGCTGTTTTTT.

J is TRBJ2-3 and V is TRBV11-3, with TRBD2 matching 11 bases. With V trimmed by 5 bases and J by 1 base, 8 bases remained unmatched. The CDR3 runs to 17 residues. Germline CDR1 reads SGHNT; CDR2 reads YENEEA. DNA of the CDR3: TGTGCCAGCAGCGCCAATCTAGCGGGGGGCCGCACAGATACGCAGTATTTT. This sequence encodes CASSANLAGGRTDTQYF.

The chain joins TRBV6-2 or TRBV6-3 to TRBJ2-3; 13 bases agree with TRBD2. V lost 6 bases, J lost 3 bases, and 3 bases stayed unmatched. This CDR3 is built from 15 residues. Per the germline V gene, CDR1 is MNHEY and CDR2 is SVGEGT. The CDR3 sequence: CASSPTSGGTDTQYF. CDR3 in DNA: TGTGCCAGCAGCCCGACTAGCGGGGGGACAGATACGCAGTATTTT.

The chain recombines TRBV19 with TRBJ1-2, with D maybe TRBD1 (6 bases). V dropped 0 bases and J dropped 9 bases, with 14 bases sitting between them. The V gene's germline CDR1 is LNHDA and CDR2 SQIVND (reference sequence). The CDR3 totals 14 residues. This CDR3 reads CASSIEQGYDRYTF. The CDR3 DNA reads as TGTGCCAGTAGTATAGAACAGGGCTACGATCGCTACACCTTC.

For this clone: The same CDR3 arises from other DNA sequences in this sample as well. The CDR3: CASRTGGEAFF. CDR3 DNA: TGTGCCAGCAGGACCGGGGGGGAAGCTTTCTTT. The chain links TRBV25-1 to TRBJ1-1; a possible D gene is TRBD1 (5 bases). Trimming took 6 bases from V and 8 from J, leaving 10 bases between them. The germline CDR1 and CDR2 sequences are MGHDK and SYGVNS. CDR3 length: 11 amino acids.

V usage is TRBV7-2 and J usage is TRBJ2-1; 13 bases agree with TRBD2. The J segment lost 15 bases and the V segment lost 6 bases, leaving 8 bases of the junction unmatched. Germline assignment: CDR1 SGHTA and CDR2 FQGNSA. The CDR3 runs to 13 residues. CDR3 sequence (DNA): TGTGCCAGCAGACCTGGACTAGCGGGGGTACCGTTCTTC. Translation: CASRPGLAGVPFF.

The rearrangement uses TRBV6-6 and TRBJ2-7; no definite D call. Deletions cut 7 bases from V and 5 bases from J, with 18 bases between. The CDR3 is made up of 14 amino acids. The germline CDR1 and CDR2 sequences are MNHNY and SVGAGI (reference sequence). CDR3 amino acids: CASKNEQPSNEQYF. Here the CDR3 DNA reads TGTGCCAGCAAGAACGAACAGCCTTCTAACGAGCAGTACTTC.

This chain joins TRBV28 and TRBJ1-4; D possibly corresponds to TRBD1 (6 bases). The CDR3 runs to 12 residues. Germline CDR1 is MDHEN and CDR2 is SYDVKM. V was cut by 6 bases and J by 8 bases, with 10 bases left in between. CDR3 residues: CASRGAGEKLFF. The DNA of the CDR3 is TGTGCCAGCAGGGGGGCAGGGGAAAAACTGTTTTTT.